Sequencing of this T cell receptor beta chain was carried out in a study of cytomegalovirus exposure and HLA in healthy donors. In the PCR, 60 Vbeta and 13 Jbeta primers were used. Data came from immunoSEQ multiplex PCR; TCRdb stores just in-frame clones and leaves some out. The table shows over 150,000 clones, with 78% occurring only once. The study, taken as a whole, reports: Most TCR sequences were seen very rarely across donors, but some public TCRs occurred in many.

Remarks on this clone: Its target is not known.

Sequences were obtained from PBMCs. This receptor was taken from a woman aged 45-65 years in good health and CMV-seropositive.

For the CDR3, the DNA is TGTGCCAGTACTACGGGACAGGCGGGGGAGACCCAGTACTTC. Its protein product is CASTTGQAGETQYF. The J gene is TRBJ2-5, the V gene TRBV19; 8 bases line up with TRBD1. CDR3 length equals 14 residues. Germline assignment: CDR1 LNHDA and CDR2 SQIVND (reference sequence). V shed 7 bases, J shed 5 bases, and the junction held 9 bases outside the gene matches. The whole variable domain, remainder taken from reference TRBV19 and TRBJ2-5, is DGGITQSPKYLFRKEGQNVTLSCEQNLNHDAMYWYRQDPGQGLRLIYYSQIVNDFQKGDIAEGYSVSREKKESFPLTVTSAQKNPTAFYLCASTTGQAGETQYFGPGTRLLVL.